Following are 30 T cell receptor beta chains from one sample sequenced in a study of blood T cell repertoires in COVID-19 (dated by TCRdb to between 2020 and 2021). The receptor library was made with the immunoSEQ multiplex PCR assay. The table comes from immuneACCESS by way of TCRdb, which keeps in-frame sequences with V and J called. Part of the clones is missing from these tables; in studies checked, under half for an unresolved V gene and the rest for unknown reasons. The sample data list tens of thousands of clones, and more than 80% of these were observed just once. The top ten clones comprise roughly 18% of the sample. The sequenced material came from peripheral blood. Every receptor here comes from a woman in her sixties or seventies with acute or convalescent COVID-19.

The J gene is TRBJ2-7, the V gene TRBV6-4, with unresolved D. Trimming took 4 bases from V and 2 from J, leaving 18 bases between them. The CDR3 sequence is 16 residues long. Germline CDR1 and CDR2: MRHNA and SNTAGT. CDR3 sequence reads: CASSGCRAHLTYEQYF. CDR3 bases: TGTGCCAGCAGTGGCTGCAGAGCGCATTTAACCTACGAGCAGTACTTC.

The table lists this clone with a few counts. The V gene is TRBV30, the J gene TRBJ1-2; the D is unclear. The CDR3 consists of 11 residues. Germline V gene data show CDR1 as GTSNPN and CDR2 as SVGIG (reference sequence). Between the trimmed V and J ends, which lost 2 bases and 9 bases, there was a span of 10 bases. The CDR3 DNA follows: TGTGCCTGGAGTCTCGACATTAGCTACACCTTC. This sequence encodes CAWSLDISYTF. Full variable domain (remainder filled in from reference TRBV30 and TRBJ1-2): SQTIHQWPATLVQPVGSPLSLECTVEGTSNPNLYWYRQAAGRGLQLLFYSVGIGQISSEVPQNLSASRPQDRQFILSSKKLLLSDSGFYLCAWSLDISYTFGSGTRLTVV.

The J gene is TRBJ1-6, the V gene TRBV7-3; a possible D gene is TRBD1 (6 bases). Germline V CDR1 and CDR2: SGHTA, FQGTGA. V gave up 4 bases and J gave up 7 bases, with 14 bases separating them. The CDR3 is 15 residues long. CDR3 residues: CASSSMGAGNSPLHF. CDR3 in DNA: TGTGCCAGCAGCTCCATGGGGGCAGGGAATTCACCCCTCCACTTT.

The chain joins TRBV29-1 to TRBJ2-2; 8 bases agree with TRBD1. CDR3 length equals 14 residues. The V segment lost 4 bases and the J segment 4 bases; nucleotides outside the gene matches: 5. Germline CDR1 and CDR2: SQVTM and ANQGSEA. CDR3 amino acids: CSVAGQDFTGELFF. The CDR3 DNA follows: TGCAGCGTTGCGGGACAGGACTTCACCGGGGAGCTGTTTTTT.

The rearrangement uses TRBV10-3 and TRBJ1-1, with 8 bases aligning to TRBD1. V lost 2 bases to trimming and J lost 6 bases; unmatched junction nucleotides: 5. The CDR3 consists of 14 residues. CDR1 and CDR2 from the germline V gene are ENHRY and SYGVKD. CDR3 nucleotides: TGTGCCATCAGTGAGAGGACAGGGTCTGCTGAAGCTTTCTTT. Translated: CAISERTGSAEAFF.

This chain uses TRBV5-1 with TRBJ2-1; the match to TRBD2 covers 9 bases. The ends lost 7 bases at V and 2 bases at J; junction bases unmatched: 10. The germline V gene encodes CDR1 SGHRS and CDR2 YFSETQ. CDR3 length equals 16 residues. The CDR3 spells CASWGGGEMPYNEQFF. Here the CDR3 DNA reads TGCGCCAGCTGGGGCGGGGGGGAAATGCCCTACAATGAGCAGTTCTTC.

The genes are TRBV20-1 and TRBJ2-7; 8 nucleotides agree with TRBD1. The CDR3 is 11 amino acids. V gave up 6 bases and J gave up 6 bases; unmatched junction bases: 4. CDR1 is DFQATT and CDR2 is SNEGSKA in the germline V gene (reference sequence). CDR3 DNA: TGCAGTGCAGGTGACAGGGGCGAGCAGTACTTC. Protein product: CSAGDRGEQYF.

This rearrangement joins TRBV19 to TRBJ2-1; D is undetermined. The CDR3 extends over 14 amino acids. The germline V gene encodes CDR1 LNHDA and CDR2 SQIVND (reference sequence). The V end lost 1 base, the J end lost 4 bases, and 8 bases lay between the germline ends. CDR3 sequence (DNA): TGTGCCAGTAGTATAGTTCTTCAGTACAATGAGCAGTTCTTC. Encoded protein: CASSIVLQYNEQFF.

V gene TRBV29-1 combines with J gene TRBJ2-2; a possible D gene is TRBD1 (7 bases). The CDR3 extends over 14 amino acids. The V end was cut by 4 bases, the J end by 4 bases, with 13 bases between. Looked up from germline, CDR1 is SQVTM and CDR2 is ANQGSEA. CDR3 nucleotide sequence: TGCAGCGTTGGTAACAGGGGAGGCACCGGGGAGCTGTTTTTT. Translated, it gives CSVGNRGGTGELFF.

This clone was detected only a few times. The V and J genes are TRBV24-1 and TRBJ2-3; 10 bases line up with TRBD1. The CDR3 has 17 amino acids. Looked up from germline, CDR1 is KGHDR and CDR2 is SFDVKD. Trimming at V came to 0 bases and at J to 4 bases, leaving 6 bases not matched to a gene. The CDR3 loop reads CATSDLHGQGDSDTQYF. DNA of the CDR3: TGTGCCACCAGTGATTTGCATGGACAGGGGGACTCAGATACGCAGTATTTT.

The J gene is TRBJ1-4, the V gene TRBV30; TRBD1 aligns across 7 bases. Germline V gives CDR1 GTSNPN, CDR2 SVGIG (reference sequence). V was clipped by 3 bases and J by 6 bases; unmatched bases: 10. The CDR3 sequence is 15 residues long. Here the CDR3 reads CAWRNRQGGDEKLFF. As DNA, the CDR3 is TGTGCCTGGAGAAACCGACAGGGAGGTGATGAAAAACTGTTTTTT. The variable domain in full, completed from reference TRBV30 and TRBJ1-4, reads SQTIHQWPATLVQPVGSPLSLECTVEGTSNPNLYWYRQAAGRGLQLLFYSVGIGQISSEVPQNLSASRPQDRQFILSSKKLLLSDSGFYLCAWRNRQGGDEKLFFGSGTQLSVL.

This clone was picked up many times. The chain employs TRBV24-1 and TRBJ1-2; D not certain. Deletions cut 1 base from V and 6 bases from J, with 8 bases between. Germline CDR1 KGHDR, CDR2 SFDVKD. There are 13 residues in the CDR3. The CDR3 protein is CATSDLFSNGYTF. The CDR3 DNA follows: TGTGCCACCAGTGATTTATTCAGTAATGGCTACACCTTC.

The J gene is TRBJ1-5, the V gene TRBV2; TRBD1 agrees at 10 bases. The V and J ends lost 6 bases and 4 bases, in that order; junction bases with no gene match: 9. CDR1 is SNHLY, CDR2 FYNNEI, per germline. This CDR3 is built from 16 residues. CDR3 sequence: CASRMGRDRGNQPQHF. CDR3 bases: TGTGCCAGCAGGATGGGTAGGGACAGGGGTAATCAGCCCCAGCATTTT.

The chain recombines TRBV27 with TRBJ1-6, with TRBD1 matching 9 bases. Per the germline V gene, CDR1 is MNHEY and CDR2 is SMNVEV (reference sequence). This CDR3 has 17 amino acids. V shed 5 bases and J 1 base; nucleotides not matched to a gene: 6. The CDR3 DNA follows: TGTGCCAGCAGTGGAACAGACAGGGGGTCCTATAATTCACCCCTCCACTTT. This translates into CASSGTDRGSYNSPLHF.

The rearrangement joins TRBV6-2 or TRBV6-3 to TRBJ2-1, with D perhaps matching TRBD1 (7 bases). The CDR3 has 15 amino acids. The germline V gene encodes CDR1 MNHEY and CDR2 SVGEGT. Trimming took off 1 base at V and 7 bases at J, with 14 bases between the two ends. The CDR3 sequence: CASSYWVRGANEQFF. For the CDR3, the DNA is TGTGCCAGCAGTTACTGGGTCAGGGGGGCGAATGAGCAGTTCTTC.

The chain couples TRBV19 to TRBJ2-5; TRBD2 agrees at 7 bases. V shed 7 bases, J shed 1 base, and the junction held 21 bases outside the gene matches. The CDR3 is made up of 19 amino acids. Germline V CDR1 and CDR2: LNHDA, SQIVND (reference sequence). CDR3 nucleotide sequence: TGTGCCAGTATTATTATAGAAGCGGGACCGTCACTGCTCCAAGAGACCCAGTACTTC. Its translation is CASIIIEAGPSLLQETQYF.

V usage is TRBV7-9 and J usage is TRBJ2-7; 8 bases are a match to TRBD1. Germline V gene sequence: CDR1 SEHNR, CDR2 FQNEAQ (reference sequence). Trimming at V came to 5 bases and at J to 3 bases, leaving 9 bases not matched to a gene. CDR3 length equals 15 residues. CDR3 protein: CASSPWQDRVYEQYF. The CDR3 coding sequence is TGTGCCAGCAGCCCTTGGCAGGACAGGGTCTACGAGCAGTACTTC.

The chain employs TRBV7-9 and TRBJ2-1; the match to TRBD1 covers 9 bases. The J segment lost 3 bases and the V segment lost 5 bases, leaving 5 bases of the junction unmatched. Germline V gene lookup returns CDR1 SEHNR and CDR2 FQNEAQ (reference sequence). The CDR3 is 15 amino acids. The CDR3 reads CASSAGQGNYNEQFF. In DNA, the CDR3 is TGTGCCAGCAGCGCGGGACAGGGTAACTACAATGAGCAGTTCTTC.

This rearrangement joins TRBV7-8 to TRBJ1-1; D is perhaps TRBD1 (5 bases). Germline values: CDR1 SGHVS, CDR2 FQNEAQ. Trimming cost V 4 bases and J 3 bases, with 18 bases left between them. This CDR3 has 16 residues. The CDR3, as DNA: TGTGCCAGCAGCTCCCCACGGGGCGGGGGGGACACTGAAGCTTTCTTT. Encoded protein: CASSSPRGGGDTEAFF.

The V call is TRBV6-5, the J call TRBJ1-2; 9 bases match TRBD1. The germline V gene encodes CDR1 MNHEY and CDR2 SVGAGI. V trimming: 6 bases; J trimming: 4 bases; junction bases outside the gene matches: 6. The CDR3 length is 14 residues. The CDR3: CASRRVGQGYGYTF. CDR3 bases: TGTGCCAGCAGAAGGGTGGGACAGGGCTATGGCTACACCTTC.

The V gene is TRBV19, the J gene TRBJ2-2; D is perhaps TRBD2 (5 bases). This CDR3 has 15 amino acids. Deletions cut 5 bases from V and 3 bases from J, with 13 bases between. Looked up from germline, CDR1 is LNHDA and CDR2 is SQIVND (reference sequence). CDR3 sequence (DNA): TGTGCCAGTAGTCGTGGGCCCGGGGACACCGGGGAGCTGTTTTTT. This codes for CASSRGPGDTGELFF.

J is TRBJ2-3 and V is TRBV7-9; TRBD2 matches at 8 bases. V was pared by 0 bases and J by 5 bases, with 4 bases of the junction left unmatched. This CDR3 contains 15 residues. CDR1 and CDR2 from the germline V gene are SEHNR and FQNEAQ (reference sequence). DNA for the CDR3: TGTGCCAGCAGCTTAGCGGGACTAGAGCTAGATACGCAGTATTTT. It translates to CASSLAGLELDTQYF.

Notes on this clone: Within the sample, other DNA sequences also encode this same CDR3. The chain is built from TRBV5-1 and TRBJ1-1, with D possibly matching TRBD1 (6 bases). CDR1 is SGHRS, CDR2 YFSETQ, per germline. There are 14 residues in the CDR3. V lost 2 bases, J lost 4 bases, and 12 bases lay in between. Here the CDR3 DNA reads TGCGCCAGCAGCTTACAGGGTCTAGGCACTGAAGCTTTCTTT. Protein: CASSLQGLGTEAFF.

CDR3 in amino acids: CAISEKTGFFDGYTF. The CDR3 region has the DNA TGTGCCATCAGTGAAAAAACAGGGTTTTTTGATGGCTACACCTTC. The J gene is TRBJ1-2, the V gene TRBV10-3; D might be TRBD1 (6 bases). Germline V gene sequence: CDR1 ENHRY, CDR2 SYGVKD. The CDR3 sequence is 15 residues long. V was pared by 3 bases and J by 6 bases, with 17 bases between.

The gene calls are TRBV30 and TRBJ2-7; tentatively, D is TRBD1 (5 bases). The CDR3 runs 14 residues. V was trimmed by 0 bases and J by 2 bases, leaving 11 bases between them. Per germline, CDR1 GTSNPN and CDR2 SVGIG (reference sequence). The CDR3 reads CAWSVHTGPYEQYF. CDR3 bases: TGTGCCTGGAGTGTACATACAGGACCCTACGAGCAGTACTTC.

This clone has a single count. This sequence joins TRBV6-5 and TRBJ1-2, with 9 bases lining up with TRBD1. V shed 5 bases and J 2 bases; nucleotides not matched to a gene: 3. The CDR3 is made up of 14 amino acids. Germline CDR1 MNHEY, CDR2 SVGAGI. CDR3: CASSKGQGNYGYTF. CDR3 nucleotides: TGTGCCAGCAGTAAGGGACAGGGAAACTATGGCTACACCTTC.

The chain recombines TRBV5-5 with TRBJ1-5; 9 nucleotides align to TRBD1. CDR1 and CDR2 from the germline V gene are SGHKS and YYEKEE (reference sequence). Unmatched junction bases numbered 10, after V lost 0 bases and J lost 3 bases. This CDR3 is 18 amino acids long. The CDR3 coding sequence is TGTGCCAGCAGCTTGGGGCCAATAAGGACAGGGGTCAATCAGCCCCAGCATTTT. It translates to CASSLGPIRTGVNQPQHF.

This chain joins TRBV19 and TRBJ1-1; possible D gene TRBD1, 5 bases. V dropped 7 bases and J dropped 0 bases, with 9 bases sitting between them. The CDR3 extends over 13 amino acids. Germline V gives CDR1 LNHDA, CDR2 SQIVND (reference sequence). The CDR3 region is CASTRAMNTEAFF. The CDR3 coding sequence is TGTGCCAGTACCAGGGCGATGAACACTGAAGCTTTCTTT.

This chain links TRBV5-1 with TRBJ1-2, with D perhaps TRBD1 (5 bases). The germline V gene encodes CDR1 SGHRS and CDR2 YFSETQ. The germline V and J ends were trimmed by 1 base and 6 bases, with 13 bases remaining between them. This CDR3 is 14 amino acids long. The CDR3 protein is CASSLSGGSDGYTF. The CDR3 bases are TGCGCCAGCAGCTTGTCGGGGGGAAGTGATGGCTACACCTTC.

This clone showed up just once. The chain links TRBV27 to TRBJ1-3; D is unclear. This CDR3 has 13 residues. V lost 8 bases and J lost 0, with 8 bases in between. Germline CDR1 is MNHEY and CDR2 is SMNVEV (reference sequence). CDR3 in DNA: TGTGCCAGCCTGGCTCCCTCTGGAAACACCATATATTTT. This encodes CASLAPSGNTIYF.